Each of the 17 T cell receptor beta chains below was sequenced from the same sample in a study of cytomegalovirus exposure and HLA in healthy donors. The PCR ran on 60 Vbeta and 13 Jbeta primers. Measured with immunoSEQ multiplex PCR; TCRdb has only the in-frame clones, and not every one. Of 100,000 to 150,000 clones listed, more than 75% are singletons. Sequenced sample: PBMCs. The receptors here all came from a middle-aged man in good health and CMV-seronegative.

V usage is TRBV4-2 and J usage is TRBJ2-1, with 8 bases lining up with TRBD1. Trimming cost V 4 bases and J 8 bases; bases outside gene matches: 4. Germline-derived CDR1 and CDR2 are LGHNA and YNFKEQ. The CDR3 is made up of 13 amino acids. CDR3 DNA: TGTGCCAGCAGCCGTGGACAGGGCGATGAGCAGTTCTTC. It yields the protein CASSRGQGDEQFF.

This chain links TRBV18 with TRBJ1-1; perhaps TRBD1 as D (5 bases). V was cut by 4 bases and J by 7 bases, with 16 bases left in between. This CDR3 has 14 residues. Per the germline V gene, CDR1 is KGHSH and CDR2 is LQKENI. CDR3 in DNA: TGTGCCAGCTCACAAGCCGTATTGGGACTTGAAGCTTTCTTT. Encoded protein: CASSQAVLGLEAFF.

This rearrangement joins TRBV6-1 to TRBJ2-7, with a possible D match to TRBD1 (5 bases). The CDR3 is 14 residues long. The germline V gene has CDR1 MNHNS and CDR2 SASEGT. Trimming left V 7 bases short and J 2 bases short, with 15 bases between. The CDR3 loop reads CASMWGGDPYEQYF. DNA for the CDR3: TGTGCCAGCATGTGGGGCGGAGACCCCTACGAGCAGTACTTC.

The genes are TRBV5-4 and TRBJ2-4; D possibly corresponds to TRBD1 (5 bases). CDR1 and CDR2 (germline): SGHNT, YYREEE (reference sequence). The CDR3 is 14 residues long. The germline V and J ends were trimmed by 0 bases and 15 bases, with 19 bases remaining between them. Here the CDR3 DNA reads TGTGCCAGCAGCTTGGATCCCGGACACCCCAAGTGGTACTTC. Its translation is CASSLDPGHPKWYF.

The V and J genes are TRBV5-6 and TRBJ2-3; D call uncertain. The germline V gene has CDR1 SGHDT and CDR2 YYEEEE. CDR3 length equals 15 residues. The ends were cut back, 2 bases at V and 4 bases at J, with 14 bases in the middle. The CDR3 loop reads CASSLDSPRADTQYF. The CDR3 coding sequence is TGTGCCAGCAGCTTAGATTCCCCCCGCGCAGATACGCAGTATTTT. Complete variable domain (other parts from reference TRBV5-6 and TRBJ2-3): DAGVTQSPTHLIKTRGQQVTLRCSPKSGHDTVSWYQQALGQGPQFIFQYYEEEERQRGNFPDRFSGHQFPNYSSELNVNALLLGDSALYLCASSLDSPRADTQYFGPGTRLTVL.

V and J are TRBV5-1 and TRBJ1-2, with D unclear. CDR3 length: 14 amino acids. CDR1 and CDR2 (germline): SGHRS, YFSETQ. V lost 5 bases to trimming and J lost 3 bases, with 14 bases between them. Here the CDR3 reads CASRLSMRDYGYTF. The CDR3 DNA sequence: TGCGCCAGCAGGCTCTCGATGCGAGACTATGGCTACACCTTC. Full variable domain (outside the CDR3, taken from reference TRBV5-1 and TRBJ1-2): KAGVTQTPRYLIKTRGQQVTLSCSPISGHRSVSWYQQTPGQGLQFLFEYFSETQRNKGNFPGRFSGRQFSNSRSEMNVSTLELGDSALYLCASRLSMRDYGYTFGSGTRLTVV.

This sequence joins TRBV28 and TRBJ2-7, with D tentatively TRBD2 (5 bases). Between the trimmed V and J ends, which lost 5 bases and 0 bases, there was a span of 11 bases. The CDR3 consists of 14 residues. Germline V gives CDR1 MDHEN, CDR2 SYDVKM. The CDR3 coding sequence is TGTGCCAGCAGTGAAGGACTGTACTCCTACGAGCAGTACTTC. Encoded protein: CASSEGLYSYEQYF. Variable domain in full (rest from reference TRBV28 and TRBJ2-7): DVKVTQSSRYLVKRTGEKVFLECVQDMDHENMFWYRQDPGLGLRLIYFSYDVKMKEKGDIPEGYSVSREKKERFSLILESASTNQTSMYLCASSEGLYSYEQYFGPGTRLTVT.

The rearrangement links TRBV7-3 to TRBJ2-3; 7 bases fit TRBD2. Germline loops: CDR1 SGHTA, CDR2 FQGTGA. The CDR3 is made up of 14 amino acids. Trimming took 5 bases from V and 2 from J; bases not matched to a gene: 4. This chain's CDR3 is CASSLGGTTDTQYF. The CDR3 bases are TGTGCCAGCAGCCTCGGGGGGACCACAGATACGCAGTATTTT.

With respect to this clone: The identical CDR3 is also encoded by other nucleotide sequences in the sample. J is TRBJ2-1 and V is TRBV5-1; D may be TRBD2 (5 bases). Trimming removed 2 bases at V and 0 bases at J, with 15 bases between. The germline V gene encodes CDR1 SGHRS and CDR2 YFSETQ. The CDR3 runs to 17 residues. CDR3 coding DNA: TGCGCCAGCAGCTTTCAGCCAACTAGGAGCTCCTACAATGAGCAGTTCTTC. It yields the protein CASSFQPTRSSYNEQFF.

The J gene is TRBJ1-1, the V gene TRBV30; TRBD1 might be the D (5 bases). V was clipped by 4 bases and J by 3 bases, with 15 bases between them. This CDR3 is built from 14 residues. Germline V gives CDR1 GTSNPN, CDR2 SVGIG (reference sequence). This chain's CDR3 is CAWNGGGRHTEAFF. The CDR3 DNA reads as TGTGCCTGGAACGGGGGAGGGCGCCACACTGAAGCTTTCTTT.

The CDR3 loop reads CASSPLGTEANYGYTF. In nucleotides, the CDR3 is TGTGCCAGCTCACCTCTTGGGACAGAAGCTAACTATGGCTACACCTTC. The chain joins TRBV18 to TRBJ1-2, with 7 bases matching TRBD1. The CDR3 is 16 amino acids. The germline V gene has CDR1 KGHSH and CDR2 LQKENI. Trimming took 3 bases from V and 0 from J; bases not matched to a gene: 7.

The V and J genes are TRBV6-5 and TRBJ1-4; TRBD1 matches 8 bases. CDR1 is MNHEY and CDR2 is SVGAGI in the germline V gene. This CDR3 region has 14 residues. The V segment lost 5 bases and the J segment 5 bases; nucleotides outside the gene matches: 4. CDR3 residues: CASSGTGPNEKLFF. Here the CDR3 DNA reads TGTGCCAGCAGTGGGACAGGCCCCAATGAAAAACTGTTTTTT.

This chain's CDR3 is CASSASGPGNTIYF. CDR3 bases: TGCGCCAGCAGCGCCAGTGGGCCTGGAAACACCATATATTTT. This sequence joins TRBV5-1 and TRBJ1-3; D is unclear. CDR1 is SGHRS, CDR2 YFSETQ, per germline. CDR3 length: 14 residues. The V end was cut by 4 bases, the J end by 2 bases, with 10 bases between.

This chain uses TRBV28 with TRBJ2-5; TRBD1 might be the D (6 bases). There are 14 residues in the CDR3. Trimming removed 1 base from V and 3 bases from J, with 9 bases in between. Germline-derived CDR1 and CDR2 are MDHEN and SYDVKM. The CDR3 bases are TGTGCCAGCAGTTTATCAACAGGGAAAGAGACCCAGTACTTC. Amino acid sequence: CASSLSTGKETQYF.

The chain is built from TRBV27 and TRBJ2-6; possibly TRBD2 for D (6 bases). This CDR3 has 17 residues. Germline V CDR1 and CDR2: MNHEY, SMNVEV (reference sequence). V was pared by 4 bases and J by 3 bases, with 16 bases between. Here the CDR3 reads CASSSRELGSGANVLTF. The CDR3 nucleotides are TGTGCCAGCAGTTCACGGGAGTTGGGGAGTGGGGCCAACGTCCTGACTTTC.

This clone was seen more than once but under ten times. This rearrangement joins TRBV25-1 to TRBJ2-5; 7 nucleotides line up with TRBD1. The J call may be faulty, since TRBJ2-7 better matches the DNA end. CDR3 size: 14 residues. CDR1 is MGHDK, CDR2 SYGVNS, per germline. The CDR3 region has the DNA TGTGCCAGCAGTGAAACCGGGACAGTCTACGAGCAGTACTTC. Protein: CASSETGTVYEQYF.

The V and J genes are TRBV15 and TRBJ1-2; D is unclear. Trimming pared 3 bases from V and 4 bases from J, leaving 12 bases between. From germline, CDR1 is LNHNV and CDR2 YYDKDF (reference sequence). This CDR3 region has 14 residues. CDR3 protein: CATSSYGDLYGYTF. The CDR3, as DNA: TGTGCCACCAGCAGTTACGGGGATCTCTATGGCTACACCTTC.